The 32 T cell receptor beta chains presented below share a single source sample, sequenced in a study of blood T cell repertoires in COVID-19. This table comes from immunoSEQ multiplex PCR, and its TCRdb copy is limited to in-frame clones, with some not included. The profile shows nearly 300,000 clones, roughly 91% of them singletons. The sample comprised PBMCs or T cells enriched from blood (not recorded which). These receptors all stem from a woman between 45 and 65 years old who had been exposed to COVID-19.

The chain links TRBV5-1 to TRBJ1-2; 7 bases line up with TRBD1. This CDR3 is 14 amino acids long. J was trimmed by 8 bases and V by 6 bases; bases with no gene match: 13. Germline V gene data show CDR1 as SGHRS and CDR2 as YFSETQ. The CDR3 here is CASTSGTEGRGYTF. The CDR3 region has the DNA TGCGCCAGCACCTCCGGGACAGAAGGTCGGGGCTACACCTTC.

The CDR3 reads CASSQSTGTEAFF. CDR3 bases: TGCGCCAGCAGCCAATCGACAGGCACTGAAGCTTTCTTT. This chain uses TRBV4-1 with TRBJ1-1, with D perhaps matching TRBD1 (6 bases). CDR1 is MGHRA and CDR2 is YSYEKL in the germline V gene. The CDR3 is made up of 13 amino acids. V shed 2 bases and J shed 4 bases, with 8 bases lying between them.

V gene TRBV6-5 combines with J gene TRBJ1-2, with TRBD1 matching 9 bases. Germline CDR1 and CDR2: MNHEY and SVGAGI. J lost 6 bases, V lost 6 bases, and 8 bases had no gene match. The CDR3 runs 14 residues. The CDR3 DNA sequence: TGTGCCAGCAGCTACAGGGACAGGGCTAATGGCTACACCTTC. Its translation: CASSYRDRANGYTF.

The chain couples TRBV6-5 to TRBJ2-7, with 9 nucleotides matching TRBD1. J lost 3 bases, V lost 6 bases, and 9 bases had no gene match. CDR1 and CDR2 from the germline V gene are MNHEY and SVGAGI. The CDR3 sequence is 15 residues long. CDR3 amino acids: CASRKTGTGIYEQYF. The DNA of the CDR3 is TGTGCCAGCAGGAAGACCGGGACAGGGATCTACGAGCAGTACTTC.

J is TRBJ2-7 and V is TRBV3-1 (or the pseudogene TRBV3-2), with TRBD2 as a possible D gene (5 bases). CDR1 LGHDT and CDR2 YNNKEL come from the germline V gene (reference sequence). The CDR3 has 15 residues. Trimming shortened V by 0 bases and J by 3 bases, and 12 bases separated the two germline ends. The CDR3 bases are TGTGCCAGCAGCCAAGAATACAGCGGATACTACGAGCAGTACTTC. This gives the protein CASSQEYSGYYEQYF.

The chain joins TRBV5-4 to TRBJ1-3, with a possible D match to TRBD1 (6 bases). Trimming took 4 bases from V and 4 from J, leaving 15 bases between them. The CDR3 length is 15 residues. Germline V lookup: CDR1 SGHNT, CDR2 YYREEE (reference sequence). CDR3 sequence: CASSVRDKEGNTIYF. The CDR3 DNA is TGTGCCAGCAGCGTCCGGGACAAGGAAGGAAACACCATATATTTT.

The chain carries TRBV5-6 and TRBJ2-7; 7 nucleotides match TRBD1. The CDR3 consists of 15 residues. Looked up from germline, CDR1 is SGHDT and CDR2 is YYEEEE. The J segment lost 5 bases and the V segment lost 0 bases, leaving 8 bases of the junction unmatched. In nucleotides, the CDR3 is TGTGCCAGCAGCTTGGGGGTGACAGGGCCCCACGAGCAGTACTTC. Its translation is CASSLGVTGPHEQYF.

The CDR3, as DNA: TGTGCCAGCAGCGTGTCTCTCCTTAACACTGAAGCTTTCTTT. This gives the protein CASSVSLLNTEAFF. V usage is TRBV9 and J usage is TRBJ1-1; no firm D call. Germline loops: CDR1 SGDLS, CDR2 YYNGEE. The CDR3 has 14 residues. Deletions cut 2 bases from V and 2 bases from J, with 10 bases between.

The CDR3 sequence: CASSSPGGGGYEQYF. CDR3 DNA sequence: TGTGCCAGCAGTTCGCCTGGGGGAGGGGGCTACGAGCAGTACTTC. The V gene is TRBV28, the J gene TRBJ2-7, with D possibly being TRBD2 (7 bases). This CDR3 comprises 15 residues. V lost 4 bases and J lost 3, with 16 bases in between. CDR1 is MDHEN, CDR2 SYDVKM, per germline.

The V call is TRBV7-9, the J call TRBJ2-7, with D tentatively TRBD1 (6 bases). Germline CDR1 and CDR2: SEHNR and FQNEAQ (reference sequence). Between the trimmed V and J ends, which lost 5 bases and 6 bases, there was a span of 23 bases. The CDR3 is 16 amino acids. The CDR3 DNA reads TGTGCCAGCAGCGAGACAGGTTCGACTACTGGGGCCGAGCAGTACTTC. This translates into CASSETGSTTGAEQYF.

This clone was seen a single time. V and J are TRBV2 and TRBJ2-7; D remains ambiguous. The CDR3 totals 14 residues. V shed 5 bases and J shed 7 bases, with 18 bases lying between them. Germline V gives CDR1 SNHLY, CDR2 FYNNEI. CDR3 nucleotides: TGTGCCAGCAGTCCCCTGGCCTCCCTAGGAGAGCAGTACTTC. This encodes CASSPLASLGEQYF.

The DNA of the CDR3 is TGTGCCAGCAGCGTAGTTCGGAGGGGCCACGGCACGCAGCCCCAGCATTTT. It encodes CASSVVRRGHGTQPQHF. The gene calls are TRBV9 and TRBJ1-5; D may be TRBD1 (5 bases). From germline, CDR1 is SGDLS and CDR2 YYNGEE. This CDR3 has 17 residues. V was shortened by 0 bases and J by 7 bases, with 20 bases between the two germline ends.

The chain joins TRBV2 to TRBJ2-2; 9 bases are shared with TRBD2. Germline CDR1 and CDR2: SNHLY and FYNNEI. Germline trimming cut 7 bases from V and 6 bases from J; bases unmatched to any gene: 6. CDR3 size: 14 residues. CDR3 region: CASKGSGGAGELFF. CDR3 coding DNA: TGTGCCAGCAAGGGTAGCGGGGGAGCCGGGGAGCTGTTTTTT.

The V call is TRBV14, the J call TRBJ1-4; 8 bases fit TRBD1. Germline V lookup: CDR1 SGHDN, CDR2 FVKESK. With V trimmed by 2 bases and J by 8 bases, 7 bases remained unmatched. This CDR3 is built from 15 residues. CDR3 bases: TGTGCCAGCAGCCAACCGGGACAGGCCACCGAAAAACTGTTTTTT. Translated: CASSQPGQATEKLFF.

The chain carries TRBV2 and TRBJ1-3; possibly TRBD1 for D (6 bases). Germline lookup yields CDR1 SNHLY and CDR2 FYNNEI. The CDR3 length is 14 residues. V was trimmed by 6 bases and J by 0 bases, leaving 9 bases between them. CDR3 sequence reads: CASSQQGSGNTIYF. The CDR3 nucleotides read TGTGCCAGCAGCCAACAGGGCTCTGGAAACACCATATATTTT.

This clone was seen a single time. This chain links TRBV11-2 with TRBJ2-3; tentatively, D is TRBD1 (5 bases). Trimming took 1 base from V and 2 from J, leaving 10 bases between them. This CDR3 spans 15 amino acids. CDR1 SGHAT and CDR2 FQNNGV come from the germline V gene. The CDR3 here is CASSLGGFNTDTQYF. CDR3 coding DNA: TGTGCCAGCAGCTTAGGGGGCTTTAACACAGATACGCAGTATTTT.

V and J are TRBV5-1 and TRBJ2-3, with a possible D match to TRBD2 (5 bases). Germline V gene lookup returns CDR1 SGHRS and CDR2 YFSETQ. The V and J ends lost 4 bases and 6 bases respectively, with 12 bases between them. CDR3 length: 13 amino acids. CDR3 nucleotide sequence: TGCGCCAGCAGCGTCGGAGGTGGTGATACGCAGTATTTT. Protein sequence: CASSVGGGDTQYF. Based on the CDR3 plus reference TRBV5-1 and TRBJ2-3, the full variable domain is KAGVTQTPRYLIKTRGQQVTLSCSPISGHRSVSWYQQTPGQGLQFLFEYFSETQRNKGNFPGRFSGRQFSNSRSEMNVSTLELGDSALYLCASSVGGGDTQYFGPGTRLTVL.

The V call is TRBV28, the J call TRBJ2-7; TRBD2 might be the D (7 bases). Germline V gene sequence: CDR1 MDHEN, CDR2 SYDVKM. This CDR3 is built from 14 residues. The ends were cut back, 5 bases at V and 7 bases at J, with 18 bases in the middle. As DNA, the CDR3 is TGTGCCAGCAGTCCGGGGGGCCCTGCCTTTGAGCAGTACTTC. It specifies CASSPGGPAFEQYF.

The rearrangement links TRBV2 to TRBJ2-7; tentatively, D is TRBD1 (6 bases). CDR1 SNHLY and CDR2 FYNNEI come from the germline V gene. This CDR3 has 14 amino acids. V dropped 3 bases and J dropped 2 bases, with 11 bases sitting between them. CDR3 region: CASSDDRFPYEQYF. In nucleotides, the CDR3 is TGTGCCAGCAGTGACGACAGGTTCCCCTACGAGCAGTACTTC. The entire variable domain, with the rest obtained from reference TRBV2 and TRBJ2-7, is as follows: EPEVTQTPSHQVTQMGQEVILRCVPISNHLYFYWYRQILGQKVEFLVSFYNNEISEKSEIFDDQFSVERPDGSNFTLKIRSTKLEDSAMYFCASSDDRFPYEQYFGPGTRLTVT.

The V gene is TRBV4-2, the J gene TRBJ1-3; 7 nucleotides agree with TRBD1. The V and J ends lost 4 bases and 2 bases, in that order; junction bases with no gene match: 5. CDR3 length: 15 amino acids. The V gene's germline CDR1 is LGHNA and CDR2 YNFKEQ. CDR3 amino acids: CASSPDRVTGNTIYF. The CDR3 coding sequence is TGTGCCAGCAGCCCCGACAGGGTTACTGGAAACACCATATATTTT.

The CDR3 region is CAWSVVGGSYEQYF. CDR3 sequence (DNA): TGTGCCTGGAGTGTAGTCGGGGGCTCCTACGAGCAGTACTTC. This chain links TRBV30 with TRBJ2-7; perhaps TRBD2 as D (6 bases). V was clipped by 0 bases and J by 0 bases, with 9 bases between them. The CDR3 covers 14 residues. Germline CDR1 reads GTSNPN; CDR2 reads SVGIG (reference sequence). Full variable domain (outside the CDR3, taken from reference TRBV30 and TRBJ2-7): SQTIHQWPATLVQPVGSPLSLECTVEGTSNPNLYWYRQAAGRGLQLLFYSVGIGQISSEVPQNLSASRPQDRQFILSSKKLLLSDSGFYLCAWSVVGGSYEQYFGPGTRLTVT.

This chain joins TRBV5-1 and TRBJ2-1; 11 bases align to TRBD2. CDR1 is SGHRS, CDR2 YFSETQ, per germline. The CDR3 spans 16 residues. V lost 0 bases and J lost 5; bases outside the gene matches: 4. This CDR3 reads CASSLGATSGNNEQFF. CDR3 in DNA: TGCGCCAGCAGCTTGGGTGCGACTAGCGGGAACAATGAGCAGTTCTTC.

The gene calls are TRBV6-5 and TRBJ2-1, with D possibly being TRBD1 (6 bases). The CDR3 extends over 13 amino acids. The V gene's germline CDR1 is MNHEY and CDR2 SVGAGI. V lost 5 bases to trimming and J lost 5 bases, with 10 bases between them. The DNA of the CDR3 is TGTGCCAGCAGTATGTACAGGGACAATGAGCAGTTCTTC. Amino acid sequence: CASSMYRDNEQFF.

This sequence joins TRBV7-8 and TRBJ2-1; 8 positions agree with TRBD2. CDR1 is SGHVS, CDR2 FQNEAQ, per germline. V gave up 2 bases and J gave up 7 bases; unmatched junction bases: 7. The CDR3 sequence is 15 residues long. This chain's CDR3 is CASSLTGGPENEQFF. CDR3 sequence (DNA): TGTGCCAGCAGCTTAACGGGGGGGCCGGAAAATGAGCAGTTCTTC.

The V and J genes are TRBV7-9 and TRBJ1-2; 7 bases align to TRBD1. The V segment lost 4 bases and the J segment 4 bases; nucleotides outside the gene matches: 9. The CDR3 is made up of 15 amino acids. Per germline, CDR1 SEHNR and CDR2 FQNEAQ (reference sequence). DNA for the CDR3: TGTGCCAGCAGCTACAATACAGGGGACATCTATGGCTACACCTTC. Its translation is CASSYNTGDIYGYTF.

The CDR3 region has the DNA TGTGCCACCACCGGAGGGGGCATAACCAAAAACATTCAGTACTTC. Its protein product is CATTGGGITKNIQYF. The chain combines TRBV28 with TRBJ2-4; D is perhaps TRBD1 (7 bases). V shed 10 bases and J shed 2 bases, with 18 bases lying between them. The length of the CDR3 is 15 residues. Germline V CDR1 and CDR2: MDHEN, SYDVKM. The variable domain in full, completed from reference TRBV28 and TRBJ2-4, reads DVKVTQSSRYLVKRTGEKVFLECVQDMDHENMFWYRQDPGLGLRLIYFSYDVKMKEKGDIPEGYSVSREKKERFSLILESASTNQTSMYLCATTGGGITKNIQYFGAGTRLSVL.

The V gene is TRBV20-1, the J gene TRBJ1-6; TRBD1 is a possible D gene (5 bases). The V gene lost 3 bases and the J gene lost 8 bases, with 14 bases spanning the gap. CDR1 is DFQATT and CDR2 is SNEGSKA in the germline V gene (reference sequence). The CDR3 contains 14 residues. The CDR3, as DNA: TGCAGTGCTAGTTCAGGGTCTCCTGATTCACCCCTCCACTTT. Translated, it gives CSASSGSPDSPLHF.

CDR3 loop: CATRPTERGSYNEQFF. CDR3 nucleotides: TGCGCCACCAGACCAACGGAGCGGGGGTCCTACAATGAGCAGTTCTTC. The V and J genes are TRBV4-1 and TRBJ2-1; TRBD2 matches 8 bases. The CDR3 is 16 amino acids. V trimming: 10 bases; J trimming: 1 base; junction bases outside the gene matches: 12. CDR1 is MGHRA, CDR2 YSYEKL, per germline.

The chain carries TRBV30 and TRBJ2-7, with D perhaps TRBD2 (7 bases). CDR3 length equals 13 residues. With 3 bases removed from V and 1 base from J, the gap between germline ends came to 10 bases. Germline values: CDR1 GTSNPN, CDR2 SVGIG (reference sequence). This CDR3 is CAWSGGLSYEQYF. DNA of the CDR3: TGTGCCTGGAGCGGGGGGCTTTCCTACGAGCAGTACTTC.

This chain links TRBV19 with TRBJ1-1; 8 bases fit TRBD1. V shed 6 bases, J shed 4 bases, and the junction held 16 bases outside the gene matches. CDR3 length equals 17 residues. The germline V gene has CDR1 LNHDA and CDR2 SQIVND (reference sequence). The CDR3, as DNA: TGTGCCAGTAGCCCCCGACGACAGGGGTATCAGGGCACTGAAGCTTTCTTT. Translating gives CASSPRRQGYQGTEAFF.

The rearrangement links TRBV5-1 to TRBJ2-1; 7 bases fit TRBD2. The length of the CDR3 is 16 residues. The germline V gene encodes CDR1 SGHRS and CDR2 YFSETQ. The V gene end was trimmed by 4 bases and the J gene end by 7 bases; junction bases not matched to a gene: 14. The CDR3 loop reads CASSPGPGGGINEQFF. CDR3 DNA sequence: TGCGCCAGCAGCCCAGGGCCGGGGGGTGGTATTAATGAGCAGTTCTTC.

The V and J genes are TRBV7-8 and TRBJ1-5; D perhaps matches TRBD1 (5 bases). The CDR3 length is 15 residues. The V gene's germline CDR1 is SGHVS and CDR2 FQNEAQ. V lost 2 bases and J 0 bases, leaving 8 bases between the germline ends. This chain's CDR3 is CASSLSGYSNQPQHF. In nucleotides, the CDR3 is TGTGCCAGCAGCTTATCAGGGTATAGCAATCAGCCCCAGCATTTT.